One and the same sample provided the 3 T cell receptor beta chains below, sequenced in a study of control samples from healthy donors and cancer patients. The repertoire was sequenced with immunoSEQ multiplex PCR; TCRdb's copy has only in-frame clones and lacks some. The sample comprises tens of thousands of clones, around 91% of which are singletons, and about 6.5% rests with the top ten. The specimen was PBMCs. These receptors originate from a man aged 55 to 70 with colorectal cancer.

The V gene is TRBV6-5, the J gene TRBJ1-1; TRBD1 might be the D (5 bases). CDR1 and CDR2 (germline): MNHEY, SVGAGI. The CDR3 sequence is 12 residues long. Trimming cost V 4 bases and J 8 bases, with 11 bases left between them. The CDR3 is CASSWGGGEAFF. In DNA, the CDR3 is TGTGCCAGCAGTTGGGGGGGTGGCGAAGCTTTCTTT.

As DNA, the CDR3 is TGCAGCGTGCGCGACCCAGGACAGGGGCCGAACACTGAAGCTTTCTTT. It encodes CSVRDPGQGPNTEAFF. The chain uses TRBV29-1 and TRBJ1-1; 9 bases map to TRBD1. V was pared by 6 bases and J by 1 base, with 12 bases of the junction left unmatched. There are 16 residues in the CDR3. Germline V CDR1 and CDR2: SQVTM, ANQGSEA.

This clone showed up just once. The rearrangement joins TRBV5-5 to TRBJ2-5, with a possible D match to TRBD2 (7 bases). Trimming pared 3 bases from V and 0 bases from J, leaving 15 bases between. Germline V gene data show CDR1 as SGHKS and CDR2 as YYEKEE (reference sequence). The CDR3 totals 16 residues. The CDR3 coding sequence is TGTGCCAGCAGCTCCTCCGGGCGGGGGCACCAAGAGACCCAGTACTTC. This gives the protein CASSSSGRGHQETQYF.